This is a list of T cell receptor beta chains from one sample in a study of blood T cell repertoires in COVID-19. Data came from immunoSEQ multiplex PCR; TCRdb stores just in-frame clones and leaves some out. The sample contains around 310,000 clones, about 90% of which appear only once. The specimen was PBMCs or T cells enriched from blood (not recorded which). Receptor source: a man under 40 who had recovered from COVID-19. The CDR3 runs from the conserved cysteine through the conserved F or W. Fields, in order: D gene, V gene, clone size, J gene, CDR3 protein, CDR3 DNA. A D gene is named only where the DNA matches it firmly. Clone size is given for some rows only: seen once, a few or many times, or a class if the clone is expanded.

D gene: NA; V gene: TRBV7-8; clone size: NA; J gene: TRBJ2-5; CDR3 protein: CASSLSWRATQETQYF; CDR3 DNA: TGTGCCAGCAGCTTAAGCTGGAGGGCTACGCAAGAGACCCAGTACTTC
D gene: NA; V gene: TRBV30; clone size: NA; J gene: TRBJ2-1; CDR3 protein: CAWSVMGRSRDEQFF; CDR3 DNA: TGTGCCTGGAGTGTAATGGGGCGGAGTCGGGATGAGCAGTTCTTC
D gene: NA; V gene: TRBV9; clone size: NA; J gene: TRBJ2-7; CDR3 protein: CASSVGGRRVPYEQYF; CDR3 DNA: TGTGCCAGCAGCGTAGGGGGAAGGAGGGTGCCCTACGAGCAGTACTTC
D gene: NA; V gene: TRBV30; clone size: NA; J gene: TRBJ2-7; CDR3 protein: CAWSGESSYEQYF; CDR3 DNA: TGTGCCTGGAGCGGGGAAAGTTCCTACGAGCAGTACTTC
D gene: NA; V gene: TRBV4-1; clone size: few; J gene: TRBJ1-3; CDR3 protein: CASSHLTAPENTIYF; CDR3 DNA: TGCGCCAGCAGCCATCTAACAGCACCCGAAAACACCATATATTTT
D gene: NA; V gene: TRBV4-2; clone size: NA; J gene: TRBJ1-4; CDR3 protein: CASSQPPTETNEKLFF; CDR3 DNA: TGTGCCAGCAGCCAACCCCCGACGGAGACTAATGAAAAACTGTTTTTT
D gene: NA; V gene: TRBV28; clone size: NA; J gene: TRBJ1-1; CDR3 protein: CASSPGQGTAFF; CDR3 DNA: TGTGCCAGCAGTCCTGGGCAGGGAACGGCTTTCTTT
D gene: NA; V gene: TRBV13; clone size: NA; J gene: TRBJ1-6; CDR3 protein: CASSTSGGPLSPLHF; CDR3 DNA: TGTGCCAGCAGCACCTCGGGGGGGCCGCTTTCACCCCTCCACTTT
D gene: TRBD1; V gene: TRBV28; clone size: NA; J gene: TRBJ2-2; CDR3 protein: CAGQGNAGELFF; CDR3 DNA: TGTGCCGGACAGGGAAACGCCGGGGAGCTGTTTTTT
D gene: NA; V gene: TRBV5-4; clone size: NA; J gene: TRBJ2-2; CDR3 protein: CASSLAGRGELFF; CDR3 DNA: TGTGCCAGCAGCTTGGCGGGGAGGGGGGAGCTGTTTTTT
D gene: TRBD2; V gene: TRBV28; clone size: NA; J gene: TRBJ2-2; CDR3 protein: CASSLGTSVTGELFF; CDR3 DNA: TGTGCCAGCAGTTTGGGGACTAGCGTTACCGGGGAGCTGTTTTTT
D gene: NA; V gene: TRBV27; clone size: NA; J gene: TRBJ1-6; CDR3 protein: CASRSQDLPTLDNSPLHF; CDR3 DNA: TGTGCCAGCAGGTCCCAGGATCTCCCCACTTTGGATAATTCACCCCTCCACTTT
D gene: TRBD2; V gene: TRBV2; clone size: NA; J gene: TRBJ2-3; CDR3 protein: CASSQSGAGTDTQYF; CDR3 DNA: TGTGCCAGCAGTCAAAGCGGGGCTGGTACAGATACGCAGTATTTT
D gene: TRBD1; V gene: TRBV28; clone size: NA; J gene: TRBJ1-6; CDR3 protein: CASSFSQGASSPLHF; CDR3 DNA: TGTGCCAGCAGTTTCTCCCAGGGGGCGAGTTCACCCCTCCACTTT
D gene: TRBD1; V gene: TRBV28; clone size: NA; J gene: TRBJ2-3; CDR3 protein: CASSPTGQGGPYTDTQYF; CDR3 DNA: TGTGCCAGCAGCCCAACCGGACAGGGTGGCCCCTACACAGATACGCAGTATTTT
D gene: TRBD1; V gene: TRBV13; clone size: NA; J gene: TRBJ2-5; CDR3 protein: CASSFGTVQETQYF; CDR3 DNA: TGTGCCAGCAGCTTCGGGACAGTACAAGAGACCCAGTACTTC
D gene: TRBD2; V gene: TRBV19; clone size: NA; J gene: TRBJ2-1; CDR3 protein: CASSITSGGGMLDEQFF; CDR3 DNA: TGTGCCAGTAGTATCACTAGCGGGGGGGGCATGTTAGATGAGCAGTTCTTC
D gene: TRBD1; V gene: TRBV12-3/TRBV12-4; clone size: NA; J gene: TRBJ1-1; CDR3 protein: CASRRDSEAFF; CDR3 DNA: TGTGCCAGCAGGCGGGACAGTGAAGCTTTCTTT
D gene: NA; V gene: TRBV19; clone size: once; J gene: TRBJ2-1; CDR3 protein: CASIPRTGQNNEQFF; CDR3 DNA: TGTGCCAGTATCCCTCGGACGGGACAAAACAATGAGCAGTTCTTC
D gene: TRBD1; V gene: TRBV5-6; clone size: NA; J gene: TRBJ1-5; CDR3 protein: CASSLQGAGQPQHF; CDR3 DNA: TGTGCCAGCAGCTTACAGGGGGCGGGCCAGCCCCAGCATTTT
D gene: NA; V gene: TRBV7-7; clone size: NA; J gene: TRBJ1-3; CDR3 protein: CASSSGLTISGNTIYF; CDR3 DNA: TGTGCCAGCAGCTCGGGACTGACCATCTCTGGAAACACCATATATTTT
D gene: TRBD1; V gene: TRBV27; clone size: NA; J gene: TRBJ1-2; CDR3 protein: CASSHPGGGYTF; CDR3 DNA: TGTGCCAGCAGCCACCCAGGGGGCGGCTACACCTTC